Below, 28 T cell receptor beta chains from the same sample are listed, as sequenced in a study of blood T cell repertoires in COVID-19. Profiling relied on immunoSEQ multiplex PCR, and the TCRdb table lists in-frame clones only, not all of them. This sample has around 160,000 clones, with approximately 78% found just once. Source material: peripheral blood. The receptors here all came from a human donor in a cohort sampled during active COVID-19.

The chain links TRBV6-2 or TRBV6-3 to TRBJ2-6, with D maybe TRBD2 (6 bases). CDR3 length: 17 amino acids. Trimming stripped 6 bases from V and 0 bases from J, with 15 bases between. The germline gives CDR1 MNHEY, CDR2 SVGEGT. The CDR3 protein is CASSKRDSGSGANVLTF. CDR3 bases: TGTGCCAGCAGCAAACGGGACTCAGGCTCTGGGGCCAACGTCCTGACTTTC.

The chain employs TRBV14 and TRBJ2-7, with TRBD1 matching over 7 bases. The germline CDR1 and CDR2 sequences are SGHDN and FVKESK. The V and J ends lost 3 bases and 2 bases, in that order; junction bases with no gene match: 4. CDR3 length: 14 residues. CDR3 loop: CASSQEQGAYEQYF. The CDR3 region has the DNA TGTGCCAGCAGCCAGGAGCAGGGGGCCTACGAGCAGTACTTC.

The chain is built from TRBV4-3 and TRBJ2-2; D may be TRBD2 (5 bases). Trimming took off 0 bases at V and 2 bases at J, with 13 bases between the two ends. The CDR3 consists of 17 residues. The germline V gene has CDR1 LGHNA and CDR2 YSLEER. Here the CDR3 reads CASSQDWLARNTGELFF. The CDR3 DNA reads TGCGCCAGCAGCCAAGATTGGTTAGCGCGAAACACCGGGGAGCTGTTTTTT.

The CDR3 region is CAISGQAPTDTGELFF. Here the CDR3 DNA reads TGTGCCATCAGTGGACAGGCCCCGACGGACACCGGGGAGCTGTTTTTT. The chain joins TRBV10-3 to TRBJ2-2; D possibly corresponds to TRBD1 (6 bases). The CDR3 totals 16 residues. Trimming pared 4 bases from V and 3 bases from J, leaving 15 bases between. Germline V lookup: CDR1 ENHRY, CDR2 SYGVKD.

The V call is TRBV6-5, the J call TRBJ2-7, with a weak D call TRBD1 (6 bases). Between the trimmed V and J ends, which lost 4 bases and 2 bases, there was a span of 15 bases. Germline lookup yields CDR1 MNHEY and CDR2 SVGAGI. This CDR3 contains 15 residues. The CDR3 DNA reads as TGTGCCAGCAGTTCACCCGGGACATCAACCTACGAGCAGTACTTC. This translates into CASSSPGTSTYEQYF.

The rearrangement links TRBV4-3 to TRBJ2-7; no clear D gene. Germline loops: CDR1 LGHNA, CDR2 YSLEER. The CDR3 is 15 residues long. With 1 base removed from V and 0 bases from J, the gap between germline ends came to 10 bases. CDR3 DNA sequence: TGCGCCAGCAGCCAAGGACACTCGAGCTCCTACGAGCAGTACTTC. Residues: CASSQGHSSSYEQYF.

This clone occurred a few times. The chain couples TRBV15 to TRBJ1-6; TRBD1 aligns across 7 bases. Germline lookup yields CDR1 LNHNV and CDR2 YYDKDF (reference sequence). The CDR3 is 17 amino acids. The J segment lost 7 bases and the V segment lost 0 bases, leaving 9 bases of the junction unmatched. The CDR3 region has the DNA TGTGCCACCAGCAGAGATTCGGGAAGGGGGCGGAATTCACCCCTCCACTTT. This encodes CATSRDSGRGRNSPLHF.

This chain connects TRBV11-2 to TRBJ2-2, with D uncertain. The V gene's germline CDR1 is SGHAT and CDR2 FQNNGV. V lost 7 bases, J lost 2 bases, and 11 bases lay in between. The CDR3 has 14 residues. The CDR3 here is CASTRGSNTGELFF. The CDR3 nucleotides read TGTGCCAGCACCCGTGGCTCAAACACCGGGGAGCTGTTTTTT. Combining the CDR3 with reference TRBV11-2 and TRBJ2-2 gives the whole variable domain EAGVAQSPRYKIIEKRQSVAFWCNPISGHATLYWYQQILGQGPKLLIQFQNNGVVDDSQLPKDRFSAERLKGVDSTLKIQPAKLEDSAVYLCASTRGSNTGELFFGEGSRLTVL.

This clone was counted between two and nine times. This chain links TRBV11-1 with TRBJ1-3; tentatively, D is TRBD1 (6 bases). V lost 5 bases and J lost 0, with 8 bases in between. This CDR3 spans 14 amino acids. The germline V gene has CDR1 SGHAT and CDR2 FQDESV (reference sequence). This chain's CDR3 is CASSAGASGNTIYF. The CDR3 DNA reads TGTGCCAGCAGCGCGGGGGCCTCTGGAAACACCATATATTTT.

In DNA form, the CDR3 reads TGTGCCAGCAGCTTAGAGGGCATAGCGGGAGGTTCGCAAGAGACCCAGTACTTC. Translation: CASSLEGIAGGSQETQYF. The chain joins TRBV7-2 to TRBJ2-5; 10 bases match TRBD2. This CDR3 has 18 amino acids. V lost 1 base, J lost 2 bases, and 10 bases stayed unmatched. CDR1 and CDR2 (germline): SGHTA, FQGNSA.

V is TRBV5-1 and J is TRBJ1-1; 7 nucleotides match TRBD1. Losses at the gene ends were 7 bases for V and 1 base for J; bases not matched to a gene: 13. The CDR3 runs to 16 residues. Germline V CDR1 and CDR2: SGHRS, YFSETQ. CDR3 DNA sequence: TGCGCCAGCGACAACCAGCCCGGGACAGCGAACACTGAAGCTTTCTTT. As protein: CASDNQPGTANTEAFF. The variable domain in full, completed from reference TRBV5-1 and TRBJ1-1, reads KAGVTQTPRYLIKTRGQQVTLSCSPISGHRSVSWYQQTPGQGLQFLFEYFSETQRNKGNFPGRFSGRQFSNSRSEMNVSTLELGDSALYLCASDNQPGTANTEAFFGQGTRLTVV.

This chain connects TRBV29-1 to TRBJ2-2, with 7 positions matching TRBD2. J was trimmed by 5 bases and V by 5 bases; bases with no gene match: 8. CDR3 length equals 14 residues. CDR1 is SQVTM and CDR2 is ANQGSEA in the germline V gene. This CDR3 is CSVLTIGGTGELFF. The CDR3 nucleotides are TGCAGCGTTTTAACTATCGGGGGGACCGGGGAGCTGTTTTTT.

The chain links TRBV6-6 to TRBJ2-7; D call uncertain. V was trimmed by 0 bases and J by 3 bases, leaving 6 bases between them. CDR1 MNHNY and CDR2 SVGAGI come from the germline V gene (reference sequence). The CDR3 consists of 13 residues. CDR3 region: CASSYSADYEQYF. CDR3 nucleotide sequence: TGTGCCAGCAGTTACTCGGCAGACTACGAGCAGTACTTC.

V is TRBV7-9 and J is TRBJ1-1; no clear D gene. The CDR3 length is 12 residues. V lost 1 base and J 6 bases, leaving 6 bases between the germline ends. Germline assignment: CDR1 SEHNR and CDR2 FQNEAQ (reference sequence). CDR3 residues: CASSLVGAEAFF. CDR3 DNA: TGTGCCAGCAGCTTAGTGGGCGCTGAAGCTTTCTTT.

CDR3 DNA sequence: TGTGCCAGCAGTCCCCGGACGGGAACGTCCTACGAGCAGTACTTC. Amino acids: CASSPRTGTSYEQYF. This chain joins TRBV6-5 and TRBJ2-7, with a possible D match to TRBD2 (5 bases). Trimming shortened V by 5 bases and J by 1 base, and 15 bases separated the two germline ends. The CDR3 is 15 residues long. Germline V lookup: CDR1 MNHEY, CDR2 SVGAGI.

The chain couples TRBV6-5 to TRBJ2-1, with 10 bases matching TRBD1. Looked up from germline, CDR1 is MNHEY and CDR2 is SVGAGI. The CDR3 runs to 15 residues. Unmatched junction bases numbered 9, after V lost 5 bases and J lost 8 bases. The CDR3 sequence is CASSNTGQGFDEQFF. Written as DNA, the CDR3 is TGTGCCAGCAGTAACACGGGACAGGGGTTCGATGAGCAGTTCTTC.

The CDR3 bases are TGTGCCAGTAGTATAGCCGGCCGGGGGGAGACCCAGTACTTC. Protein product: CASSIAGRGETQYF. The chain has TRBV19 and TRBJ2-5, with D tentatively TRBD2 (6 bases). Trimming removed 1 base at V and 5 bases at J, with 11 bases between. Germline-derived CDR1 and CDR2 are LNHDA and SQIVND (reference sequence). The CDR3 totals 14 residues.

V and J are TRBV9 and TRBJ1-1; perhaps TRBD1 as D (5 bases). Trimming stripped 4 bases from V and 4 bases from J, with 11 bases between. Per the germline V gene, CDR1 is SGDLS and CDR2 is YYNGEE. The CDR3 has 13 residues. The CDR3 coding sequence is TGTGCCAGCAGCCTTGGGGGAGGCACTGAAGCTTTCTTT. Residues: CASSLGGGTEAFF.

As DNA, the CDR3 is TGTGCCAGCAGTCGGACGGACAGGGGTTCCTACGAGCAGTACTTC. It is translated as CASSRTDRGSYEQYF. This chain uses TRBV6-5 with TRBJ2-7; TRBD1 matches 9 bases. The junction had 6 bases not matched to a gene; V was cut back by 5 bases and J by 1 base. Germline assignment: CDR1 MNHEY and CDR2 SVGAGI. The length of the CDR3 is 15 residues.

The V call is TRBV19, the J call TRBJ1-2, with D possibly being TRBD1 (5 bases). The CDR3 consists of 14 residues. Germline V CDR1 and CDR2: LNHDA, SQIVND (reference sequence). V gave up 1 base and J gave up 0 bases, with 6 bases separating them. CDR3 bases: TGTGCCAGTAGTATAGCGGGGGCTAACTATGGCTACACCTTC. It codes for CASSIAGANYGYTF.

The chain has TRBV28 and TRBJ2-5; D is perhaps TRBD1 (6 bases). V lost 10 bases and J lost 4, with 16 bases in between. Germline V gene lookup returns CDR1 MDHEN and CDR2 SYDVKM. The CDR3 covers 13 residues. This chain's CDR3 is CATTTGRGETQYF. The CDR3 DNA follows: TGTGCCACTACGACAGGAAGAGGAGAGACCCAGTACTTC.

The J gene is TRBJ2-1, the V gene TRBV5-1; D may be TRBD2 (6 bases). The V and J ends lost 0 bases and 8 bases respectively, with 15 bases between them. Per germline, CDR1 SGHRS and CDR2 YFSETQ. This CDR3 comprises 15 residues. The CDR3 protein is CASSLAAGLLYEQFF. The CDR3 DNA reads as TGCGCCAGCAGCTTGGCGGCGGGACTGCTGTATGAGCAGTTCTTC.

The rearrangement uses TRBV6-5 and TRBJ1-1; 8 nucleotides line up with TRBD1. The CDR3 runs 14 residues. Germline CDR1 MNHEY, CDR2 SVGAGI. V was clipped by 6 bases and J by 5 bases; unmatched bases: 8. The CDR3, as DNA: TGTGCCAGCAGCCGACAGGGGATTGGGACTGAAGCTTTCTTT. Protein product: CASSRQGIGTEAFF.

The rearrangement joins TRBV6-1 to TRBJ2-7; TRBD1 matches at 10 bases. V lost 4 bases to trimming and J lost 6 bases; unmatched junction nucleotides: 15. Germline-derived CDR1 and CDR2 are MNHNS and SASEGT. The CDR3 contains 17 residues. The CDR3 spells CASSAGQGIGRGLEQYF. Here the CDR3 DNA reads TGTGCCAGCAGTGCGGGACAGGGGATCGGTAGGGGGCTCGAGCAGTACTTC.

The chain recombines TRBV6-5 with TRBJ1-3, with D tentatively TRBD1 (5 bases). Trimming stripped 0 bases from V and 0 bases from J, with 9 bases between. Per the germline V gene, CDR1 is MNHEY and CDR2 is SVGAGI. The CDR3 totals 16 residues. The chain's CDR3 is CASSYSRQSSGNTIYF. The CDR3 DNA is TGTGCCAGCAGTTACTCCCGACAGAGCTCTGGAAACACCATATATTTT.

J is TRBJ2-5 and V is TRBV6-6, with 7 bases aligning to TRBD2. With 2 bases clipped from V and 6 bases from J, the junction kept 6 bases outside the gene matches. The germline V gene encodes CDR1 MNHNY and CDR2 SVGAGI (reference sequence). The CDR3 runs to 14 residues. As DNA, the CDR3 is TGTGCCAGCAGTTACCCCGGGGGGATGCAGACCCAGTACTTC. Its translation: CASSYPGGMQTQYF.

The chain is built from TRBV9 and TRBJ2-1; 14 positions agree with TRBD2. Germline loops: CDR1 SGDLS, CDR2 YYNGEE. The CDR3 has 16 residues. The V segment lost 3 bases and the J segment 9 bases; nucleotides outside the gene matches: 8. This CDR3 reads CASSGRGTSGSVEQFF. CDR3 DNA sequence: TGTGCCAGCAGCGGCCGAGGGACTAGCGGGAGTGTTGAGCAGTTCTTC.

V is TRBV2 and J is TRBJ2-5, with 10 bases matching TRBD2. In germline, CDR1 is SNHLY, CDR2 FYNNEI. The CDR3 length is 16 residues. Losses at the gene ends were 3 bases for V and 7 bases for J; bases not matched to a gene: 11. The CDR3 DNA reads TGTGCCAGCAGTGACGGAGCGGGGGGGCCTTCCGGGACCCAGTACTTC. The encoded protein is CASSDGAGGPSGTQYF.